The following is a T cell receptor beta chain sequence with its context. What it recognizes is unknown. Relative to the germline gene, one junction end is altered; a read error may explain this. For the second PCR, which ran for about 6 to 12 cycles, a sample-barcoded 5' primer and a J-beta primer mix were used. Each cDNA molecule, via a template-switch adaptor with 12 random nucleotides, was tagged. TCRdb re-derived calls from the 5' RACE reads in MiXCR, one entry per CDR3 protein. This table holds about 1.6 million distinct CDR3 sequences, about 32% found once. The CDR3 contains 16 residues. Germline V CDR1 and CDR2: MNHEY, SMNVEV (reference sequence). The data were taken from a study of blood T cells in healthy people across ages. Study findings and constraints: Both naive CD4+ cell counts and diversity were greater in long-lived donors than in aged donors. Observed TCR beta diversity per million T cells went down as age went up. This fall followed a roughly linear course with age.

Sequencing was carried out using blood. This receptor was identified in a woman in her 30s in good health. The chain is built from TRBV27 and TRBJ2-1, with TRBD2 matching over 7 bases. CDR3 nucleotides: TGTGCCAGCAGTTCCTCAGCGGGATTCTCGTACAATGAGCTGTTCTTC. It translates to CASSSSAGFSYNELFF.